This entry lists 2 T cell receptor beta chains sequenced from one sample in a study of blood T cell repertoires in COVID-19. TCRdb's copy holds only in-frame clones and misses some; the assay was immunoSEQ multiplex PCR. This table holds about 280,000 clones, around nine tenths found once. The specimen sequenced was peripheral blood. All receptors come from a man between 50 and 59 years old with acute or convalescent COVID-19.

The V gene is TRBV11-1, the J gene TRBJ2-3; D gene ambiguous. CDR3 size: 15 residues. V was shortened by 5 bases and J by 3 bases, with 15 bases between the two germline ends. CDR1 is SGHAT, CDR2 FQDESV, per germline (reference sequence). CDR3 nucleotide sequence: TGTGCCAGCAGCCCCCTGCAGAGGAGAACAGATACGCAGTATTTT. This translates into CASSPLQRRTDTQYF. The full variable domain, in which reference TRBV11-1 and TRBJ2-3 provide the parts outside the CDR3, is EAEVAQSPRYKITEKSQAVAFWCDPISGHATLYWYRQILGQGPELLVQFQDESVVDDSQLPKDRFSAERLKGVDSTLKIQPAELGDSAMYLCASSPLQRRTDTQYFGPGTRLTVL.

The chain couples TRBV7-3 to TRBJ2-3, with 9 bases identical to TRBD2. This CDR3 region has 15 residues. J gave up 2 bases and V 4 bases, and 4 bases lay outside the gene matches. In germline, CDR1 is SGHTA, CDR2 FQGTGA. CDR3 DNA: TGTGCCAGCAGCTATAGCGGGGGACCCACAGATACGCAGTATTTT. Translation: CASSYSGGPTDTQYF.